Listed below are T cell receptor beta chains from one sample, sequenced in a study of blood T cell repertoires in COVID-19. Sequenced by immunoSEQ multiplex PCR; TCRdb stores in-frame clones only, minus some. The data hold some 200,000 clones, with 80% to 90% observed a single time. Sequences were obtained from peripheral blood. The receptors shown here come from a woman in her forties or fifties with acute or convalescent COVID-19. Each CDR3 is given with its conserved first and last residue. The D gene is left open where the match is weak. Size tells how often a clone was seen (once, few, many) or the class of an expanded clone, and some rows leave it out.

CDR3aa,CDR3nt,d_gene,abundance,v_gene,j_gene
CASSLGRTRTDTQYF,TGTGCCAGCAGTTTAGGGCGGACACGCACAGATACGCAGTATTTT,-,-,TRBV6-2/TRBV6-3,TRBJ2-3
CASSPSYQLAEETQYF,TGTGCCAGCTCACCATCGTATCAACTAGCGGAAGAGACCCAGTACTTC,TRBD2,once,TRBV18,TRBJ2-5
CASTWTSGGQETQYF,TGCGCCAGCACCTGGACTAGCGGGGGACAAGAGACCCAGTACTTC,TRBD2,-,TRBV5-1,TRBJ2-5
CASSQSGQGNSYNEQFF,TGTGCCAGCAGCCAAAGTGGACAGGGGAACTCCTACAATGAGCAGTTCTTC,TRBD1,few,TRBV3-1/TRBV3-2,TRBJ2-1
CASSSTGGDQYF,TGTGCCAGCAGTTCGACAGGGGGCGATCAGTACTTC,TRBD1,-,TRBV12-3/TRBV12-4,TRBJ2-7
CASRDSLANYGYTF,TGTGCCAGCAGGGACAGCCTCGCTAACTATGGCTACACCTTC,-,-,TRBV6-5,TRBJ1-2
CASSLGRGHEQYF,TGTGCCAGCAGCTTGGGCAGGGGCCACGAGCAGTACTTC,-,-,TRBV5-6,TRBJ2-7
CASSLRQEDYEQYF,TGTGCCAGCAGCCTCAGACAGGAAGACTACGAGCAGTACTTC,-,-,TRBV11-2,TRBJ2-7
CASRISGVVYNEQFF,TGTGCCAGCAGGATCAGCGGGGTAGTTTACAATGAGCAGTTCTTC,TRBD2,few,TRBV6-5,TRBJ2-1
CASSPQGEQTQYF,TGTGCCAGCTCACCACAGGGAGAGCAGACCCAGTACTTC,-,-,TRBV18,TRBJ2-5
CASSLSGGGNGGELFF,TGTGCCAGCAGCTTAAGCGGGGGGGGAAACGGCGGGGAGCTGTTTTTT,TRBD2,-,TRBV11-2,TRBJ2-2
CASSLMGGINEQFF,TGTGCCAGCAGCCTAATGGGGGGTATCAATGAGCAGTTCTTC,-,-,TRBV11-3,TRBJ2-1
CASSISSGPYNEQFF,TGTGCCAGCAGTATCTCTAGCGGTCCTTACAATGAGCAGTTCTTC,TRBD2,-,TRBV6-2/TRBV6-3,TRBJ2-1
CASSLEGGGVRETQYF,TGTGCCAGCAGCTTAGAAGGCGGGGGGGTCCGAGAGACCCAGTACTTC,TRBD2,-,TRBV11-2,TRBJ2-5
CASSYVLAGGETQYF,TGTGCCAGCAGTTACGTACTAGCGGGGGGGGAGACCCAGTACTTC,TRBD2,-,TRBV6-5,TRBJ2-5
CASSVTSDSYEQYF,TGTGCCAGCAGTGTGACTAGCGACTCCTACGAGCAGTACTTC,TRBD2,-,TRBV2,TRBJ2-7
CASSRSGEQYF,TGTGCCAGCAGCCGGTCGGGCGAGCAGTACTTC,-,-,TRBV3-1/TRBV3-2,TRBJ2-7
CASSPRGSNEKLFF,TGTGCCAGCTCACCAAGGGGATCTAATGAAAAACTGTTTTTT,-,-,TRBV18,TRBJ1-4
CASSGPGTRVFEQYF,TGTGCCAGCAGCGGCCCCGGGACTAGAGTATTCGAGCAGTACTTC,TRBD2,-,TRBV9,TRBJ2-7
CASRRSSNTGELFF,TGTGCCAGCAGGCGCTCTAGCAACACCGGGGAGCTGTTTTTT,-,few,TRBV27,TRBJ2-2
CASSLQDSTDTQYF,TGTGCCAGCAGCTTACAGGATAGCACAGATACGCAGTATTTT,-,once,TRBV5-4,TRBJ2-3
CASSPIEAEAFF,TGTGCCAGCTCACCAATTGAGGCTGAAGCTTTCTTT,-,-,TRBV18,TRBJ1-1
CASSFQTGGNEKLFF,TGCGCCAGCAGCTTCCAGACAGGGGGTAATGAAAAACTGTTTTTT,TRBD1,-,TRBV5-1,TRBJ1-4
CASNRGGSVNEQFF,TGTGCCAGCAACCGTGGTGGCTCAGTCAATGAGCAGTTCTTC,-,-,TRBV11-3,TRBJ2-1
CASSEGRGGRGYGYTF,TGTGCCAGCAGTGAAGGACGGGGGGGGCGCGGCTATGGCTACACCTTC,-,-,TRBV2,TRBJ1-2
CASSLGQTTNEKLFF,TGTGCCAGCAGCTTGGGACAGACAACTAATGAAAAACTGTTTTTT,TRBD1,-,TRBV7-9,TRBJ1-4
CASSLQTGKETQYF,TGCGCCAGCAGCTTACAGACAGGGAAAGAGACCCAGTACTTC,TRBD1,-,TRBV5-1,TRBJ2-5
CASSLGAGGNQPQHF,TGCGCCAGCAGCTTGGGGGCAGGGGGGAATCAGCCCCAGCATTTT,TRBD1,-,TRBV5-1,TRBJ1-5
CASGTVGNTIYF,TGTGCCAGCGGGACAGTTGGAAACACCATATATTTT,TRBD1,-,TRBV6-5,TRBJ1-3
CASSPTSGRVYNEQFF,TGTGCCAGCTCACCGACTAGCGGGAGGGTATACAATGAGCAGTTCTTC,TRBD2,once,TRBV18,TRBJ2-1
CASSEISGGANTQYF,TGTGCCAGCAGTGAAATTAGCGGGGGGGCCAATACGCAGTATTTT,TRBD2,-,TRBV6-1,TRBJ2-3
CASRKSLPGGNEQFF,TGTGCCAGCAGGAAGTCCCTACCAGGGGGGAATGAGCAGTTCTTC,-,-,TRBV7-2,TRBJ2-1
CAWNIGVGTEAFF,TGTGCCTGGAATATCGGGGTGGGCACTGAAGCTTTCTTT,-,-,TRBV30,TRBJ1-1
CASGKQGNTEAFF,TGTGCCAGCGGAAAACAGGGGAACACTGAAGCTTTCTTT,-,-,TRBV6-5,TRBJ1-1
CAISPQGDDGYTF,TGTGCCATCAGCCCACAGGGGGACGATGGCTACACCTTC,TRBD1,once,TRBV10-3,TRBJ1-2
CASSTGQENTEAFF,TGTGCCAGCAGTACGGGACAGGAGAACACTGAAGCTTTCTTT,TRBD1,-,TRBV6-6,TRBJ1-1
CASSYSRGYSIYGYTF,TGTGCCAGCAGTTACTCGAGGGGGTATTCGATATATGGCTACACCTTC,-,-,TRBV6-5,TRBJ1-2
CASSQTGGRTDTQYF,TGTGCCAGCAGCCAAACGGGGGGGAGGACAGATACGCAGTATTTT,TRBD2,-,TRBV7-2,TRBJ2-3
CASSQDRETQYF,TGTGCCAGCAGCCAAGATCGAGAGACCCAGTACTTC,-,-,TRBV4-2,TRBJ2-5
CASSQDTTGQRGYTF,TGCGCCAGCAGTCAAGATACGACAGGGCAACGCGGCTACACCTTC,TRBD1,-,TRBV4-1,TRBJ1-2
CASTSTGARYEQYF,TGTGCCAGCACATCCACAGGGGCTCGGTACGAGCAGTACTTC,TRBD1,-,TRBV6-6,TRBJ2-7
CASRLEMLYTEAFF,TGTGCCAGCCGGTTGGAGATGTTGTACACTGAAGCTTTCTTT,-,few,TRBV6-5,TRBJ1-1
CASSLTGGGIEKLFF,TGTGCCAGCAGCCTTACCGGGGGGGGGATCGAAAAACTGTTTTTT,-,-,TRBV3-1/TRBV3-2,TRBJ1-4
CASSWPLTGEDGGYTF,TGTGCCAGCAGTTGGCCTTTAACAGGGGAGGATGGTGGCTACACCTTC,TRBD1,-,TRBV6-5,TRBJ1-2
CASSIQVTNTEAFF,TGTGCCAGTAGTATACAGGTTACGAACACTGAAGCTTTCTTT,-,-,TRBV19,TRBJ1-1
CASSRNANTGELFF,TGTGCCAGCAGCAGGAATGCGAACACCGGGGAGCTGTTTTTT,-,-,TRBV2,TRBJ2-2
CASSLIVARQFF,TGTGCCAGCAGCTTAATTGTAGCCAGGCAGTTCTTC,-,-,TRBV11-3,TRBJ2-1
CASSEGGYLLKNIQYF,TGTGCCAGCAGTGAGGGAGGGTACCTCCTCAAAAACATTCAGTACTTC,TRBD2,once,TRBV6-1,TRBJ2-4
CASSPGLPNTGELFF,TGTGCCAGTAGTCCGGGACTGCCGAACACCGGGGAGCTGTTTTTT,-,-,TRBV19,TRBJ2-2
CASSPPLAGFTDTQYF,TGTGCCAGCTCACCACCGCTAGCGGGGTTCACAGATACGCAGTATTTT,TRBD2,-,TRBV18,TRBJ2-3
CASSQSGLNYEQYF,TGTGCCAGCAGCCAATCGGGACTAAACTACGAGCAGTACTTC,TRBD2,-,TRBV7-9,TRBJ2-7
CASSEVVAQGGYEQYF,TGTGCCAGCAGTGAAGTGGTGGCTCAGGGGGGATACGAGCAGTACTTC,-,-,TRBV2,TRBJ2-7
CAWMSLRSGTEAFF,TGTGCCTGGATGAGTCTAAGGAGTGGCACTGAAGCTTTCTTT,-,-,TRBV30,TRBJ1-1
CASSLDQQGAGYEQFF,TGTGCCAGCAGCTTAGATCAACAGGGGGCTGGCTATGAGCAGTTCTTC,TRBD1,-,TRBV11-2,TRBJ2-1
CASSPKTGGGYTF,TGTGCCAGCAGTCCCAAGACAGGGGGAGGCTACACCTTC,TRBD1,once,TRBV12-3/TRBV12-4,TRBJ1-2
CASSKFLAVLGETQYF,TGTGCCAGCAGCAAATTCTTAGCGGTCTTGGGAGAGACCCAGTACTTC,-,-,TRBV5-5,TRBJ2-5
CASGFWDRGSPLHF,TGTGCTAGTGGTTTTTGGGACAGGGGAAGTCCCCTCCACTTT,TRBD1,-,TRBV12-5,TRBJ1-6
CASKGTGTGDPYEQYF,TGTGCCAGCAAGGGAACTGGGACAGGCGATCCCTACGAGCAGTACTTC,TRBD1,once,TRBV7-2,TRBJ2-7
CASSHSSGELFF,TGTGCCAGCAGCCACTCCTCCGGGGAGCTGTTTTTT,-,few,TRBV3-1/TRBV3-2,TRBJ2-2